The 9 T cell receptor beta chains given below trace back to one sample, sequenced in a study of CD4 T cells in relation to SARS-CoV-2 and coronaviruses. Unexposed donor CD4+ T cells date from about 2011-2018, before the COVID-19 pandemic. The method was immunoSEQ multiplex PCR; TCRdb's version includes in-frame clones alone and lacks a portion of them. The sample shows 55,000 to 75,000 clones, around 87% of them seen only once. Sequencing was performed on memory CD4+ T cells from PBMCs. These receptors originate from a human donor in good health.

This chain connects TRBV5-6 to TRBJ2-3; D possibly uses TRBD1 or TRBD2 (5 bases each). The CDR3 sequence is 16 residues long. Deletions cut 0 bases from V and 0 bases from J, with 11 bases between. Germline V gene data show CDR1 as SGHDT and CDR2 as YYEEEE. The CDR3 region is CASSLEKGTSTDTQYF. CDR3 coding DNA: TGTGCCAGCAGCTTGGAGAAGGGGACGAGCACAGATACGCAGTATTTT.

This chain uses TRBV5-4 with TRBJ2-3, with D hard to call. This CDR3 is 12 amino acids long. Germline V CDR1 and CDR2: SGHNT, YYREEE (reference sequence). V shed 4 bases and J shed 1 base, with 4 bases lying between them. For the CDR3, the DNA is TGTGCCAGCAGCGCCCGCACAGATACGCAGTATTTT. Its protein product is CASSARTDTQYF.

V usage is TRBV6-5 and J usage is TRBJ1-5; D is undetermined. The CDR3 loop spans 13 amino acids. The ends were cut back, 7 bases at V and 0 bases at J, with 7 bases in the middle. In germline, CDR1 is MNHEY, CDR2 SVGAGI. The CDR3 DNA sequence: TGTGCCAGCAAGGTGTATAGCAATCAGCCCCAGCATTTT. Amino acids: CASKVYSNQPQHF.

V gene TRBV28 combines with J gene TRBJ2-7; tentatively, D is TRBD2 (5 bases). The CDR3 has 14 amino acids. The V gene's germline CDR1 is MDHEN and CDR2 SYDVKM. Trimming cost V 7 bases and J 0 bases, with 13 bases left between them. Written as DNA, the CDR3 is TGTGCCAGCAAAATGAGAGCGGTCTCCTACGAGCAGTACTTC. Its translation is CASKMRAVSYEQYF.

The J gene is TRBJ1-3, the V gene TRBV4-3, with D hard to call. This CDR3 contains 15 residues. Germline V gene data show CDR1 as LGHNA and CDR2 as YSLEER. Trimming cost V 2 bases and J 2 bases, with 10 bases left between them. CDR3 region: CASSQLGGAGNTIYF. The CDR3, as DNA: TGCGCCAGCAGCCAACTGGGCGGAGCTGGAAACACCATATATTTT.

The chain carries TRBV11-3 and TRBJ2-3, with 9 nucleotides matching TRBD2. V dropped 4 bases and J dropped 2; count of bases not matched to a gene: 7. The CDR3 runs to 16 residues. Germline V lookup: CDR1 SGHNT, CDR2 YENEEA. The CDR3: CASSYRAGGDTDTQYF. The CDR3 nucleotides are TGTGCCAGCAGCTATAGAGCGGGAGGAGACACAGATACGCAGTATTTT.

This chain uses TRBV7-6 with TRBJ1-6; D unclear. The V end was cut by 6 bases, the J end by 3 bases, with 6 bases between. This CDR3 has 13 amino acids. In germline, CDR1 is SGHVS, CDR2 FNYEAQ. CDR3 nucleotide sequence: TGTGCCAGCAGGTCGAACTATAATTCACCCCTCCACTTT. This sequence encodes CASRSNYNSPLHF.

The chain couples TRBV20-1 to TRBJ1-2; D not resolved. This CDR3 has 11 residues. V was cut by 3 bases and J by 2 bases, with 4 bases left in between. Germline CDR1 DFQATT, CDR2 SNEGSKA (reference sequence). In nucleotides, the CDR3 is TGCAGTGCTAGCGCGAACTATGGCTACACCTTC. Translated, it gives CSASANYGYTF.

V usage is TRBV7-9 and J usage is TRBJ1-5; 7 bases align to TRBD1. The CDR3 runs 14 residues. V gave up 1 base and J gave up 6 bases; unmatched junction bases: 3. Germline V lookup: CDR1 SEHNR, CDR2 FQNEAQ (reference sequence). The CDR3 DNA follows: TGTGCCAGCAGCTTAGAAGGGGGCTCTCAGCCCCAGCATTTT. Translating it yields CASSLEGGSQPQHF.